Presented here are 15 T cell receptor beta chains from one specimen sequenced in a study of blood T cells in healthy people across ages. A sample-barcoded 5' primer and a J-beta primer mix were used in a second PCR of about 7 to 12 cycles. From the 5' RACE reads, TCRdb called clonotypes with MiXCR, one entry per CDR3 protein. The sample lists fewer than 700,000 distinct CDR3 sequences, 40% to 45% seen once, with 25% to 35% in the top ten. Specimen: blood. These receptors were collected from an elderly man in good health.

This clonotype was seen repeatedly, ten times or more. The rearrangement uses TRBV29-1 and TRBJ2-5, with D maybe TRBD2 (5 bases). The J call is doubtful: the DNA matches TRBJ2-7 better. The CDR3 contains 12 residues. Germline V gene sequence: CDR1 SQVTM, CDR2 ANQGSEA. This chain's CDR3 is CSVLRTRGEQYF. DNA of the CDR3: TGCAGCGTACTCAGGACTCGGGGCGAGCAGTACTTC.

This clonotype was observed once. This chain connects TRBV7-3 to TRBJ1-2, with D maybe TRBD1 (5 bases). CDR1 SGHTA and CDR2 FQGTGA come from the germline V gene. Trimming left V 6 bases short and J 4 bases short, with 18 bases between. This CDR3 comprises 15 residues. The CDR3 bases are TGTGCCAGCAGGAAAGATGGACACCAGGTCTATGGCTACACCTTC. This translates into CASRKDGHQVYGYTF.

The CDR3 region has the DNA TGTGCCATCAGTCCGGGACCGATGACCACTGAAGCTTTCTTT. Its protein is CAISPGPMTTEAFF. This rearrangement joins TRBV10-3 to TRBJ1-1; D is possibly TRBD1 (5 bases). This CDR3 is built from 14 residues. Germline assignment: CDR1 ENHRY and CDR2 SYGVKD. V was pared by 5 bases and J by 4 bases, with 14 bases between.

There are a few counts of this clonotype. This chain uses TRBV7-2 with TRBJ2-5; 10 bases align to TRBD1. The germline V gene has CDR1 SGHTA and CDR2 FQGNSA. This CDR3 region has 16 residues. Losses at the gene ends were 5 bases for V and 0 bases for J; bases not matched to a gene: 6. The CDR3 spells CASSLGQGGYQETQYF. The CDR3 DNA is TGTGCCAGCAGCCTAGGACAGGGGGGCTACCAAGAGACCCAGTACTTC.

This chain connects TRBV28 to TRBJ2-7, with D perhaps assigned TRBD1 or TRBD2 (5 bases each). CDR1 is MDHEN and CDR2 is SYDVKM in the germline V gene. The V end was cut by 3 bases, the J end by 7 bases, with 19 bases between. The CDR3 runs to 15 residues. The CDR3 DNA sequence: TGTGCCAGCAGTTTGGGACGGGTTCGGCGGGTGGAGCAGTACTTC. As protein: CASSLGRVRRVEQYF. The entire variable domain, with the rest obtained from reference TRBV28 and TRBJ2-7, is as follows: DVKVTQSSRYLVKRTGEKVFLECVQDMDHENMFWYRQDPGLGLRLIYFSYDVKMKEKGDIPEGYSVSREKKERFSLILESASTNQTSMYLCASSLGRVRRVEQYFGPGTRLTVT.

There are many counts of this clonotype. J is TRBJ2-6 and V is TRBV6-2 or TRBV6-3; no clear D gene. Per germline, CDR1 MNHEY and CDR2 SVGEGT. V shed 8 bases and J shed 4 bases, with 6 bases lying between them. CDR3 size: 12 residues. The CDR3 DNA reads TGTGCCAGCGGCCAGGGGGCCAACGTCCTGACTTTC. It yields the protein CASGQGANVLTF.

This clonotype turned up a few times. This rearrangement joins TRBV2 to TRBJ2-1; D gene ambiguous. Trimming shortened V by 3 bases and J by 6 bases, and 9 bases separated the two germline ends. Germline values: CDR1 SNHLY, CDR2 FYNNEI. This CDR3 has 13 residues. The CDR3, as DNA: TGTGCCAGCAGTGATAGAGAGGCCAATGAGCAGTTCTTC. It encodes CASSDREANEQFF.

Worth noting for this clonotype: A much larger clone differs by one base, so this may be a read error. The V gene is TRBV7-9, the J gene TRBJ1-5, with 8 bases lining up with TRBD1. CDR1 is SEHNR, CDR2 FQNEAQ, per germline (reference sequence). With 8 bases clipped from V and 7 bases from J, the junction kept 13 bases outside the gene matches. CDR3 length: 15 residues. The CDR3 sequence: CASGRTGSGGQPQHF. The CDR3 coding sequence is TGTGCCAGCGGCCGGACAGGGAGCGGCGGACAGCCCCAGCATTTT. Filled out from reference TRBV7-9 and TRBJ1-5, the complete variable domain reads DTGVSQNPRHKITKRGQNVTFRCDPISEHNRLYWYRQTLGQGPEFLTYFQNEAQLEKSRLLSDRFSAERPKGSFSTLEIQRTEQGDSAMYLCASGRTGSGGQPQHFGDGTRLSIL.

This chain uses TRBV6-1 with TRBJ2-7; 12 nucleotides agree with TRBD2. Germline values: CDR1 MNHNS, CDR2 SASEGT. CDR3 size: 18 residues. J lost 3 bases, V lost 0 bases, and 9 bases had no gene match. CDR3 in amino acids: CASSEAASGRVGLYEQYF. The CDR3, as DNA: TGTGCCAGCAGTGAAGCCGCTAGCGGGAGGGTGGGGCTCTACGAGCAGTACTTC.

The rearrangement joins TRBV30 to TRBJ2-1; TRBD2 is a possible D gene (5 bases). Germline V gene data show CDR1 as GTSNPN and CDR2 as SVGIG (reference sequence). The CDR3 consists of 10 residues. Between the trimmed V and J ends, which lost 7 bases and 14 bases, there was a span of 15 bases. CDR3 DNA: TGTGCCTCGAAACTAGGCCGGAAGTTCTTC. Residues: CASKLGRKFF.

This clonotype was seen many times. This chain links TRBV29-1 with TRBJ2-1; D is unresolved. Germline V gene data show CDR1 as SQVTM and CDR2 as ANQGSEA. V lost 0 bases, J lost 0 bases, and 21 bases lay in between. The CDR3 consists of 19 residues. This CDR3 is CSVEDSSSSYLSSYNEQFF. CDR3 in DNA: TGCAGCGTTGAAGATTCCTCCAGCAGTTACCTCAGCTCCTACAATGAGCAGTTCTTC.

The chain links TRBV6-2 or TRBV6-3 to TRBJ2-1; TRBD2 aligns across 9 bases. CDR1 and CDR2 (germline): MNHEY, SVGEGT. The CDR3 is 17 residues long. With V trimmed by 6 bases and J by 4 bases, 13 bases remained unmatched. For the CDR3, the DNA is TGTGCCAGCAGCACGGCTAGCGGGGATTTATGGTACAATGAGCAGTTCTTC. Amino acids: CASSTASGDLWYNEQFF.

This rearrangement joins TRBV28 to TRBJ2-4; D is unclear. Gene TRBJ2-7 matches the end of the DNA better, so the J call may be wrong. The CDR3 has 14 residues. CDR1 MDHEN and CDR2 SYDVKM come from the germline V gene. CDR3 DNA sequence: TGTGCCAGCACTGTTTATCCCAGGTCCTACGAGCAGTACTTC. Translating gives CASTVYPRSYEQYF.

The chain links TRBV7-9 to TRBJ2-2, with D hard to call. Trimming removed 1 base from V and 0 bases from J, with 9 bases in between. This CDR3 contains 16 residues. Germline CDR1 and CDR2: SEHNR and FQNEAQ (reference sequence). The CDR3 here is CASSLEVPANTGELFF. The CDR3 DNA reads as TGTGCCAGCAGCTTAGAAGTTCCCGCGAACACCGGGGAGCTGTTTTTT.

The rearrangement links TRBV10-3 to TRBJ1-4, with 9 positions matching TRBD1. The CDR3 is made up of 16 amino acids. CDR1 is ENHRY and CDR2 is SYGVKD in the germline V gene. Trimming removed 8 bases from V and 7 bases from J; junction bases left unmatched: 14. Written as DNA, the CDR3 is TGTGCCATCGGGCCCAGTAGAGGGACAGGGAGTGAAAAACTGTTTTTT. Its protein is CAIGPSRGTGSEKLFF.